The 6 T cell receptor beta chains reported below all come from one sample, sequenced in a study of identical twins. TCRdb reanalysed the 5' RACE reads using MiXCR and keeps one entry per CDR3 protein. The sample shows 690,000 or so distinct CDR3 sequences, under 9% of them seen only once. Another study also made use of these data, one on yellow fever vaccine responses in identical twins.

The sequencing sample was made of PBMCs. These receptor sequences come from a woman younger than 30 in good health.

The CDR3 DNA reads as TGTGCCAGTACCCTAGGACGAGGAGATACGCAGTATTTT. Residues: CASTLGRGDTQYF. The rearrangement links TRBV19 to TRBJ2-3; D is ambiguous. Deletions cut 7 bases from V and 5 bases from J, with 13 bases between. CDR3 size: 13 residues. Germline V gene lookup returns CDR1 LNHDA and CDR2 SQIVND (reference sequence).

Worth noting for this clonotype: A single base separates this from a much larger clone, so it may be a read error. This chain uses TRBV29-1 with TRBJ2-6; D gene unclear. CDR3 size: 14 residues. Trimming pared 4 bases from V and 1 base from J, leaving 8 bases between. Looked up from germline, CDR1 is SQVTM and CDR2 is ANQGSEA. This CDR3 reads CSVVAGSGANVLTF. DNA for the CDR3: TGCAGCGTTGTCGCTGGGTCTGGGGCCAACGTCCTGACTTTC.

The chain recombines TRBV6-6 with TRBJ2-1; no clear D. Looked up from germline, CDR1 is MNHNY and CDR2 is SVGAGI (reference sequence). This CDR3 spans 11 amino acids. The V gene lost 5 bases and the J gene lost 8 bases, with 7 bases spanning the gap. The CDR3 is CASSIKDEQFF. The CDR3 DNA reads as TGTGCCAGCAGTATAAAGGATGAGCAGTTCTTC.

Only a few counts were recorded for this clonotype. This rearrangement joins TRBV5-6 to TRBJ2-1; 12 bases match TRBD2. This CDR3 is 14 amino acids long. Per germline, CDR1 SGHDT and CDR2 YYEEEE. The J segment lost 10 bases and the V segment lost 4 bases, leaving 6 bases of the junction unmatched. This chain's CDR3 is CASSLGLAGTEQFF. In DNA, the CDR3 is TGTGCCAGCAGCCTAGGACTAGCGGGGACGGAGCAGTTCTTC.

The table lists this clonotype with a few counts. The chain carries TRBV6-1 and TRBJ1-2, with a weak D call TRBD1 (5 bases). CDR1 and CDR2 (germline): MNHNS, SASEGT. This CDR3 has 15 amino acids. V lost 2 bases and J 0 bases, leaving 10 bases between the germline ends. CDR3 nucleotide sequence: TGTGCCAGCAGTGAATATGGGGCTCCTAACTATGGCTACACCTTC. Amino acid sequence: CASSEYGAPNYGYTF.

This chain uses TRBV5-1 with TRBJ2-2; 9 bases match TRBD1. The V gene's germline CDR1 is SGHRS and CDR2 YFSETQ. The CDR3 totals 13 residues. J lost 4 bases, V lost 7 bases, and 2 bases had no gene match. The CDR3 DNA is TGCGCCAGCCGGACAGGGGTCACCGGGGAGCTGTTTTTT. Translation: CASRTGVTGELFF.